Listed here are 19 T cell receptor beta chains from one sample, sequenced in a study of T cell responses to AZD1222 COVID-19 vaccine (dated by TCRdb to the early 2020s). The method was the immunoSEQ multiplex PCR assay. Here the immuneACCESS table is served through TCRdb, limited to in-frame sequences with V and J called. Missing clones are a known gap in these copies; in checked studies unresolved V genes cover under half, and the rest lacks a known reason. The sample table lists 50,000 to 65,000 clones, roughly 90% of them with a count of one. Clones ranked in the top ten supply approximately 2.4% of the sample. The time point label here, explained by the study, means: about 28 days (+/-7) after the second vaccine dose. This material consisted of peripheral blood, taken 28 days after the second AZD1222 dose. The receptor set was obtained from an adult who received the AZD1222 COVID-19 vaccine.

The chain joins TRBV5-4 to TRBJ2-1; a weak D match, TRBD2 (5 bases). The length of the CDR3 is 13 residues. Germline CDR1 is SGHNT and CDR2 is YYREEE (reference sequence). V lost 4 bases and J lost 7, with 12 bases in between. CDR3 bases: TGTGCCAGCAGCCCCCCGGACTCAAATGAGCAGTTCTTC. It specifies CASSPPDSNEQFF.

The rearrangement uses TRBV13 and TRBJ2-1; 7 bases align to TRBD2. The V gene end was trimmed by 1 base and the J gene end by 6 bases; junction bases not matched to a gene: 6. This CDR3 is 15 amino acids long. Looked up from germline, CDR1 is PRHDT and CDR2 is FYEKMQ (reference sequence). The CDR3 loop reads CASSLATGGGNEQFF. The CDR3 region has the DNA TGTGCCAGCAGCTTAGCTACGGGAGGAGGCAATGAGCAGTTCTTC.

The chain uses TRBV29-1 and TRBJ2-7; D tentatively fits TRBD1 or TRBD2 (5 bases each). The CDR3 loop spans 12 amino acids. Per germline, CDR1 SQVTM and CDR2 ANQGSEA. Trimming took 0 bases from V and 5 from J, leaving 8 bases between them. CDR3 sequence (DNA): TGCAGCGTTGAAGACGGGACGGACGAGCAGTACTTC. This sequence encodes CSVEDGTDEQYF.

This clone was seen once. Here the CDR3 DNA reads TGTGCCAGCAGCCAAGGGGTTAGCGCACAGTCCTACGAGCAGTACTTC. This translates into CASSQGVSAQSYEQYF. The rearrangement uses TRBV3-1 (or the pseudogene TRBV3-2) and TRBJ2-7, with a tentative D call TRBD2 (5 bases). The CDR3 loop spans 16 amino acids. Germline V gene lookup returns CDR1 LGHDT and CDR2 YNNKEL (reference sequence). Trimming took 1 base from V and 1 from J, leaving 14 bases between them.

This clone came up a few times. The junction departs from germline at one end; a sequencing error may be responsible. The chain couples TRBV7-7 to TRBJ2-1; either TRBD1 or TRBD2 may supply D (6 bases each). This CDR3 contains 15 residues. Germline lookup yields CDR1 SSHAT and CDR2 FNYEAQ (reference sequence). CDR3 coding DNA: TGTGCTAGCAGCCAGGGGAGGAGCTCCTACAATGAGCAGTTCTTC. It is translated as CASSQGRSSYNEQFF.

The chain uses TRBV5-1 and TRBJ2-2; 10 bases agree with TRBD1. V was clipped by 6 bases and J by 7 bases; unmatched bases: 12. CDR3 size: 16 residues. The V gene's germline CDR1 is SGHRS and CDR2 YFSETQ. CDR3 region: CASTPTPGQGIGELFF. The CDR3 DNA is TGCGCCAGCACCCCGACCCCGGGACAGGGGATCGGGGAGCTGTTTTTT. The full variable domain, its missing parts supplied by reference TRBV5-1 and TRBJ2-2, is KAGVTQTPRYLIKTRGQQVTLSCSPISGHRSVSWYQQTPGQGLQFLFEYFSETQRNKGNFPGRFSGRQFSNSRSEMNVSTLELGDSALYLCASTPTPGQGIGELFFGEGSRLTVL.

The V call is TRBV7-2, the J call TRBJ2-7; TRBD2 is a possible D gene (5 bases). V was cut by 1 base and J by 3 bases, with 13 bases left in between. Per the germline V gene, CDR1 is SGHTA and CDR2 is FQGNSA. The CDR3 consists of 15 residues. CDR3 nucleotides: TGTGCCAGCAGCTTAGGTACCACGGGGAACTACGAGCAGTACTTC. It codes for CASSLGTTGNYEQYF.

The chain joins TRBV19 to TRBJ2-2, with D maybe TRBD1 (5 bases). Germline-derived CDR1 and CDR2 are LNHDA and SQIVND (reference sequence). The CDR3 runs to 15 residues. V was cut by 3 bases and J by 5 bases, with 13 bases left in between. CDR3 nucleotide sequence: TGTGCCAGTAGTATCCCAGGGATTAAGACCGGGGAGCTGTTTTTT. Residues: CASSIPGIKTGELFF.

This chain uses TRBV10-2 with TRBJ1-3; D gene unclear. Trimming shortened V by 4 bases and J by 0 bases, and 10 bases separated the two germline ends. Germline V gene lookup returns CDR1 WSHSY and CDR2 SAAADI. The CDR3 totals 15 residues. The CDR3 DNA reads TGCGCCAGCAGTGGTCAGGCCGGCTCTGGAAACACCATATATTTT. Its protein product is CASSGQAGSGNTIYF.

The chain links TRBV29-1 to TRBJ2-3; 7 bases line up with TRBD2. Germline V gene lookup returns CDR1 SQVTM and CDR2 ANQGSEA. The CDR3 is 13 amino acids. V gave up 3 bases and J gave up 1 base; unmatched junction bases: 1. The CDR3 DNA reads as TGCAGCGTTGACGGACTAGGCACAGATACGCAGTATTTT. Its translation is CSVDGLGTDTQYF.

The chain employs TRBV5-4 and TRBJ1-4; perhaps TRBD1 as D (5 bases). The CDR3 spans 14 residues. V dropped 4 bases and J dropped 7 bases, with 14 bases sitting between them. Germline V gene sequence: CDR1 SGHNT, CDR2 YYREEE (reference sequence). For the CDR3, the DNA is TGTGCCAGCAGCCATTCCGGGGCCGCTGAAAAACTGTTTTTT. This codes for CASSHSGAAEKLFF.

J is TRBJ2-5 and V is TRBV29-1; 8 bases align to TRBD1. CDR3 length equals 12 residues. The germline V gene encodes CDR1 SQVTM and CDR2 ANQGSEA. The junction had 4 bases not matched to a gene; V was cut back by 6 bases and J by 4 bases. The DNA of the CDR3 is TGCAGCGTGAGGACAGGGCTAGAGACCCAGTACTTC. Residues: CSVRTGLETQYF.

This clone was picked up one time. V is TRBV3-1 (or the pseudogene TRBV3-2) and J is TRBJ1-1; the D gene is possibly TRBD1 (6 bases). V was trimmed by 1 base and J by 4 bases, leaving 10 bases between them. Germline V gene data show CDR1 as LGHDT and CDR2 as YNNKEL (reference sequence). The length of the CDR3 is 14 residues. The DNA for the CDR3 is TGTGCCAGCAGCCAAGTTTTAGGGGGCACTGAAGCTTTCTTT. Translated: CASSQVLGGTEAFF.

This chain links TRBV7-9 with TRBJ2-1; 9 bases fit TRBD2. The CDR3 consists of 16 residues. Germline values: CDR1 SEHNR, CDR2 FQNEAQ (reference sequence). After removal of 6 bases from V and 6 bases from J, the junction contained 12 bases not matched to a gene. The chain's CDR3 is CASSISGSQRLNEQFF. CDR3 bases: TGTGCCAGCAGTATTAGCGGGAGCCAGAGACTCAATGAGCAGTTCTTC.

The gene calls are TRBV7-9 and TRBJ2-1; tentative D call: TRBD2 (6 bases). The CDR3 sequence is 15 residues long. V lost 1 base and J lost 0, with 7 bases in between. The V gene's germline CDR1 is SEHNR and CDR2 FQNEAQ (reference sequence). The CDR3 sequence is CASSLDGSSYNEQFF. In DNA, the CDR3 is TGTGCCAGCAGCTTAGACGGGAGCTCCTACAATGAGCAGTTCTTC.

This chain links TRBV6-1 with TRBJ2-7; D remains ambiguous. V lost 2 bases and J lost 3, with 5 bases in between. Germline CDR1 is MNHNS and CDR2 is SASEGT. The CDR3 has 12 residues. CDR3 DNA: TGTGCCAGCAGTGAACTGGTCTACGAGCAGTACTTC. Translating it yields CASSELVYEQYF.

V and J are TRBV3-1 (or the pseudogene TRBV3-2) and TRBJ2-5, with D possibly matching TRBD2 (5 bases). The V and J ends lost 11 bases and 1 base respectively, with 14 bases between them. The V gene's germline CDR1 is LGHDT and CDR2 YNNKEL (reference sequence). This CDR3 spans 13 amino acids. This CDR3 is CAAGRSAQETQYF. The DNA for the CDR3 is TGTGCCGCGGGCAGGTCAGCCCAAGAGACCCAGTACTTC.

The rearrangement joins TRBV4-1 to TRBJ2-5; no clear D gene. Trimming removed 4 bases at V and 4 bases at J, with 19 bases between. This CDR3 contains 16 residues. The germline V gene has CDR1 MGHRA and CDR2 YSYEKL. CDR3: CASSLHGDTTGETQYF. CDR3 in DNA: TGCGCCAGCAGCCTCCATGGGGATACTACGGGAGAGACCCAGTACTTC.

This chain uses TRBV28 with TRBJ2-1, with 7 bases matching TRBD1. J lost 5 bases, V lost 7 bases, and 11 bases had no gene match. Looked up from germline, CDR1 is MDHEN and CDR2 is SYDVKM. The length of the CDR3 is 15 residues. The CDR3 DNA is TGTGCCAGCACAAACCGAGCCGGGACAGACAATGAGCAGTTCTTC. Amino acid sequence: CASTNRAGTDNEQFF.